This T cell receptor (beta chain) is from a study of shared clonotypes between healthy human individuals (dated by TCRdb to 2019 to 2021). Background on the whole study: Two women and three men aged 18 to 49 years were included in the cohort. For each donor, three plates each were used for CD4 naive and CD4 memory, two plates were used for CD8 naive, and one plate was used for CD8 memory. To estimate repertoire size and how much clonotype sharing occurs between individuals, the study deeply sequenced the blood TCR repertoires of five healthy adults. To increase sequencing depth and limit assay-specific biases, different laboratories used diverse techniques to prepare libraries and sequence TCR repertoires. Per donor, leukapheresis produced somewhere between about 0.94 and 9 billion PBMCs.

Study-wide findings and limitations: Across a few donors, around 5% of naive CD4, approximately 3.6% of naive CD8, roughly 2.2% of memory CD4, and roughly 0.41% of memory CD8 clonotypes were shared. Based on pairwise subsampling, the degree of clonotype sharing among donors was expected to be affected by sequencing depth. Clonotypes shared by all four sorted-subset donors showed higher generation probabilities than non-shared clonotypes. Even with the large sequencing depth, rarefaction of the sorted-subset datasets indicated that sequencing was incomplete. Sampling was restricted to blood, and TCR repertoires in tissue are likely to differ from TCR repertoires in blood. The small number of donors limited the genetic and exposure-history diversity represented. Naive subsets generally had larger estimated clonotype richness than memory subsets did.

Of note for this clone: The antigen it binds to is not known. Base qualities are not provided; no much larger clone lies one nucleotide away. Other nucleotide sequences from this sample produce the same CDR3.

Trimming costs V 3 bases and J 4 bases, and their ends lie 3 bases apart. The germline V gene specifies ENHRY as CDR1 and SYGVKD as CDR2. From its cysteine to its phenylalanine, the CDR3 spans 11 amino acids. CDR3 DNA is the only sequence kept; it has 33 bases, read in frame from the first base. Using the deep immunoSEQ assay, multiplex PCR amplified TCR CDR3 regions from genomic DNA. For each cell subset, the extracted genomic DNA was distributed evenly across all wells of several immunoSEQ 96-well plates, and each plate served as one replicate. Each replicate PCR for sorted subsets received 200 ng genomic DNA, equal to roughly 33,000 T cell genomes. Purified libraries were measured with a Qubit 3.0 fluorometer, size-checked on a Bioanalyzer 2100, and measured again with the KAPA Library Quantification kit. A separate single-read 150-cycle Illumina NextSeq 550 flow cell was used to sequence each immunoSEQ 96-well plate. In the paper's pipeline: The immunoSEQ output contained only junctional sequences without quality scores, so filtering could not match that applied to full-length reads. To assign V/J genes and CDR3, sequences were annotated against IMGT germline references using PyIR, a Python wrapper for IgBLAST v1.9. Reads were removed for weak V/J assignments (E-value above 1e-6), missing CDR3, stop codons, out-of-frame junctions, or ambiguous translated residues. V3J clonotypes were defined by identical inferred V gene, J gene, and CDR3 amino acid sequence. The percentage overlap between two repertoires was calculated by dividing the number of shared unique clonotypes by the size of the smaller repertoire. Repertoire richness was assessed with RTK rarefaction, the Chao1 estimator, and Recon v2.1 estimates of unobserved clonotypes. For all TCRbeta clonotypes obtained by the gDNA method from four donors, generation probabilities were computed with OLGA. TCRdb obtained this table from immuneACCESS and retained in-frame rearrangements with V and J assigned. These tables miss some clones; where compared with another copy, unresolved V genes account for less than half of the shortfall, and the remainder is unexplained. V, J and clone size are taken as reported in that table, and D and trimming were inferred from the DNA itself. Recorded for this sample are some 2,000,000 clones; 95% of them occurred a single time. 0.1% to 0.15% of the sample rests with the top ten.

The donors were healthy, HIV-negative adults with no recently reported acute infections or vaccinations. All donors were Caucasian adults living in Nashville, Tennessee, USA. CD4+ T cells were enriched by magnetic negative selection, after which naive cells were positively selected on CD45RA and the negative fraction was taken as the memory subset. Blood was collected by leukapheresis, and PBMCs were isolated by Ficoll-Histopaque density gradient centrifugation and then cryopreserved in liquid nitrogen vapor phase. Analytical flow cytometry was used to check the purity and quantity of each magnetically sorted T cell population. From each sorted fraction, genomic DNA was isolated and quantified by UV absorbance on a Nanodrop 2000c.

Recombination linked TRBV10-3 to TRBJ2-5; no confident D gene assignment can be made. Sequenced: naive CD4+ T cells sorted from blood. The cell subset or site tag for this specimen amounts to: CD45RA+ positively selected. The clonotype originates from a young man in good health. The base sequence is TGTGCCATCAGTGATCTAGAGACCCAGTACTTC. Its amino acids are CAISDLETQYF.